This T cell receptor (beta chain) appears in the sequencing data of a study of blood T cell repertoires in COVID-19. On the study more broadly: The United States, Italy and Spain were the sources of the acute and convalescent COVID-19 samples. Sources were T cells, B-cell-depleted T cells, or PBMCs; the material itself was cDNA or gDNA.

Under the authors' procedure: Amplification with reference gene primers provided the estimates of nucleated cell counts. Only in-frame clones appear in the TCRdb table, and some are missing; sequencing was by immunoSEQ multiplex PCR. Clone size and V and J calls were adopted from that table, with D and trimming inferred from the DNA. The table has 250,000 to 350,000 clones, about nine tenths seen once. Trimming left V 6 bases short and J 0 bases short, with 14 bases between. The CDR3 extends over 16 amino acids. Germline assignment: CDR1 SNHLY and CDR2 FYNNEI. The receptor comes from a woman in her 50s who had recovered from COVID-19. This sequence joins TRBV2 and TRBJ1-4, with unresolved D. The sample taken for sequencing was peripheral blood. CDR3 amino acids: CASSTRDMTTNEKLFF. The CDR3 DNA reads TGTGCCAGCAGCACCCGAGACATGACAACTAATGAAAAACTGTTTTTT. The full variable domain, in which reference TRBV2 and TRBJ1-4 provide the parts outside the CDR3, is EPEVTQTPSHQVTQMGQEVILRCVPISNHLYFYWYRQILGQKVEFLVSFYNNEISEKSEIFDDQFSVERPDGSNFTLKIRSTKLEDSAMYFCASSTRDMTTNEKLFFGSGTQLSVL.